This T cell receptor beta chain stems from a study of T cell responses to AZD1222 COVID-19 vaccine. Whole-study results and caveats: The sample set comprised mostly white British donors with more females, and clonal diversity was possibly underestimated.

About this clone itself: Its antigen is currently unknown.

Repertoires were generated with immunoSEQ multiplex PCR, while TCRdb's copy carries only in-frame clones and drops some. This table has 85,000 to 100,000 clones, approximately 90% appearing once. V was trimmed by 0 bases and J by 3 bases, leaving 11 bases between them. The germline V gene has CDR1 LNHNV and CDR2 YYDKDF (reference sequence). There are 15 residues in the CDR3. This rearrangement joins TRBV15 to TRBJ1-1, with D maybe TRBD1 (5 bases). The sequence was collected from an adult in good health. The starting material was peripheral blood, obtained on day 0 of AZD1222 vaccination. DNA of the CDR3: TGTGCCACCAGCAGAGATTCGGCAGGGTACACTGAAGCTTTCTTT. This encodes CATSRDSAGYTEAFF.